The 32 T cell receptor beta chains presented below share a single source sample, sequenced in a study of beta chain features in type 1 diabetes. The sequenced template was cDNA made from the entire isolated RNA. Profiled with immunoSEQ multiplex PCR; TCRdb holds only in-frame clones, not every one. The sample records hundreds of thousands of clones, 11% to 15% being singletons. For these TCRs, the target antigens are not known. The study, taken as a whole, reports: A moderate, significant TCRB CDR3 shortening appeared in type 1 diabetes across four CD4+ subsets.

Source material: naive CD4+ T cells from blood. Receptors originate from a man aged 18-30 years with type 1 diabetes.

The chain combines TRBV7-2 with TRBJ1-2; D is possibly TRBD1 (6 bases). The CDR3 covers 14 residues. V lost 5 bases to trimming and J lost 9 bases, with 19 bases between them. Per germline, CDR1 SGHTA and CDR2 FQGNSA. Here the CDR3 reads CASSLTGTRIRYTF. DNA for the CDR3: TGTGCCAGCAGCCTCACCGGGACACGCATTCGCTACACCTTC.

The V gene is TRBV6-5, the J gene TRBJ1-1; TRBD1 matches 12 bases. Germline V lookup: CDR1 MNHEY, CDR2 SVGAGI. V trimming: 3 bases; J trimming: 5 bases; junction bases outside the gene matches: 7. CDR3 length: 16 residues. The chain's CDR3 is CASSYTGTGGGTEAFF. CDR3 DNA sequence: TGTGCCAGCAGTTATACCGGGACAGGGGGCGGGACTGAAGCTTTCTTT.

This clone was seen a handful of times. This chain links TRBV2 with TRBJ1-5; 8 bases fit TRBD1. This CDR3 is built from 16 residues. V gave up 6 bases and J gave up 4 bases; unmatched junction bases: 11. Germline V gene lookup returns CDR1 SNHLY and CDR2 FYNNEI. CDR3 in amino acids: CASSEGGTGINQPQHF. The CDR3 bases are TGTGCCAGCAGCGAGGGGGGGACAGGTATTAATCAGCCCCAGCATTTT.

This clone was observed a few times. The CDR3 nucleotides are TGTGCCAGCAGCCCAAACCTGGGACTCACCACAGATACGCAGTATTTT. Translating it yields CASSPNLGLTTDTQYF. This chain links TRBV11-1 with TRBJ2-3, with D possibly being TRBD2 (6 bases). V was cut by 5 bases and J by 2 bases, with 17 bases left in between. Germline V CDR1 and CDR2: SGHAT, FQDESV (reference sequence). This CDR3 comprises 16 residues.

This clone was seen more than once but under ten times. The rearrangement joins TRBV4-1 to TRBJ2-7, with a tentative D call TRBD2 (6 bases). CDR3 length: 15 amino acids. CDR1 and CDR2 from the germline V gene are MGHRA and YSYEKL. V lost 6 bases and J lost 2, with 17 bases in between. The CDR3, as DNA: TGCGCCAGCAGTCTCACTAGCTCACAGACCTACGAGCAGTACTTC. Its protein is CASSLTSSQTYEQYF.

This chain connects TRBV14 to TRBJ2-2, with D perhaps matching TRBD1 (5 bases). V lost 6 bases, J lost 0 bases, and 11 bases lay in between. CDR1 and CDR2 (germline): SGHDN, FVKESK. This CDR3 comprises 15 residues. CDR3 region: CASRPTGANTGELFF. The DNA for the CDR3 is TGTGCCAGCAGACCCACAGGAGCGAACACCGGGGAGCTGTTTTTT. Full variable domain (remainder filled in from reference TRBV14 and TRBJ2-2): EAGVTQFPSHSVIEKGQTVTLRCDPISGHDNLYWYRRVMGKEIKFLLHFVKESKQDESGMPNNRFLAERTGGTYSTLKVQPAELEDSGVYFCASRPTGANTGELFFGEGSRLTVL.

This clone was seen more than once but under ten times. The same CDR3 can be traced to other DNA sequences in this sample. The CDR3 nucleotides are TGTGCCAGCAGCCCGAGCACAGATACGCAGTATTTT. Translated: CASSPSTDTQYF. The genes are TRBV5-4 and TRBJ2-3; D is uncertain. Trimming pared 4 bases from V and 0 bases from J, leaving 3 bases between. The CDR3 loop spans 12 amino acids. Germline CDR1 is SGHNT and CDR2 is YYREEE (reference sequence).

The chain joins TRBV6-5 to TRBJ2-7, with TRBD2 identical over 10 bases. Per germline, CDR1 MNHEY and CDR2 SVGAGI. There are 15 residues in the CDR3. Losses at the gene ends were 4 bases for V and 8 bases for J; bases not matched to a gene: 11. Written as DNA, the CDR3 is TGTGCCAGCAGTTCCCTGAGCGGGAGGGCCGTACAGCAGTACTTC. It translates to CASSSLSGRAVQQYF.

This chain joins TRBV6-6 and TRBJ2-7; 10 bases are shared with TRBD2. CDR3 size: 14 residues. V trimming: 6 bases; J trimming: 7 bases; junction bases outside the gene matches: 9. Germline V CDR1 and CDR2: MNHNY, SVGAGI (reference sequence). CDR3 DNA: TGTGCCAGCAGGCCTCTAGCGGGAGCAGGAGAGCAGTACTTC. Translating it yields CASRPLAGAGEQYF.

The CDR3 DNA is TGTGCCAGCAGCTTGGTCGGAGGAACCGGGGAGCTGTTTTTT. It yields the protein CASSLVGGTGELFF. The V call is TRBV5-4, the J call TRBJ2-2; weak D call: TRBD2 (5 bases). The V end lost 0 bases, the J end lost 5 bases, and 8 bases lay between the germline ends. The CDR3 contains 14 residues. CDR1 SGHNT and CDR2 YYREEE come from the germline V gene (reference sequence).

This clone was seen more than once but under ten times. The chain has TRBV30 and TRBJ1-1, with a possible D match to TRBD1 (6 bases). The CDR3 runs to 15 residues. Trimming shortened V by 3 bases and J by 5 bases, and 19 bases separated the two germline ends. Looked up from germline, CDR1 is GTSNPN and CDR2 is SVGIG (reference sequence). The CDR3 protein is CAWSFGGREGTEAFF. The CDR3 nucleotides read TGTGCCTGGAGCTTCGGGGGGCGGGAAGGAACTGAAGCTTTCTTT.

This clone has a handful of counts. The rearrangement uses TRBV11-2 and TRBJ2-1, with a tentative D call TRBD2 (6 bases). The germline V and J ends were trimmed by 7 bases and 4 bases, with 14 bases remaining between them. This CDR3 region has 14 residues. The germline V gene has CDR1 SGHAT and CDR2 FQNNGV. CDR3 DNA sequence: TGTGCCAGCAATCCGGGCGGGACGTACAATGAGCAGTTCTTC. Protein: CASNPGGTYNEQFF.

J is TRBJ2-5 and V is TRBV28; tentatively, D is TRBD1 (6 bases). The CDR3 consists of 15 residues. From germline, CDR1 is MDHEN and CDR2 SYDVKM. Trimming stripped 2 bases from V and 1 base from J, with 11 bases between. The CDR3 DNA sequence: TGTGCCAGCAGTTTACCAGACAGGAGCCAAGAGACCCAGTACTTC. Protein product: CASSLPDRSQETQYF.

This clone was seen once. The genes are TRBV6-6 and TRBJ1-6; D remains unclear. Germline V gene data show CDR1 as MNHNY and CDR2 as SVGAGI (reference sequence). Deletions cut 0 bases from V and 11 bases from J, with 8 bases between. This CDR3 contains 13 residues. The CDR3 bases are TGTGCCAGCAGTTACTCCCCTGGGACACCCCTCCACTTT. Amino acid sequence: CASSYSPGTPLHF.

This clone turned up a few times. The CDR3 DNA sequence: TGTGCCAGCAGTCTGACAGCGAGTGGCTATGGCTACACCTTC. It specifies CASSLTASGYGYTF. V gene TRBV25-1 combines with J gene TRBJ1-2, with D perhaps TRBD1 (5 bases). In germline, CDR1 is MGHDK, CDR2 SYGVNS. V was trimmed by 5 bases and J by 4 bases, leaving 14 bases between them. CDR3 length: 14 amino acids.

In this sample, this clone turned up a few times. The rearrangement uses TRBV7-9 and TRBJ2-5; D might be TRBD1 or TRBD2, each matching 5 bases. CDR1 and CDR2 from the germline V gene are SEHNR and FQNEAQ (reference sequence). The V end lost 5 bases, the J end lost 2 bases, and 21 bases lay between the germline ends. The CDR3 loop spans 17 amino acids. This CDR3 is CASSPPRGRTSQETQYF. CDR3 coding DNA: TGTGCCAGCAGCCCGCCCCGGGGCCGCACCTCTCAAGAGACCCAGTACTTC.

The J gene is TRBJ1-3, the V gene TRBV29-1; D might be TRBD1 (5 bases). Per germline, CDR1 SQVTM and CDR2 ANQGSEA. The CDR3 spans 15 residues. V was clipped by 6 bases and J by 0 bases, with 15 bases between them. The CDR3 reads CSVVAGTNSGNTIYF. CDR3 DNA: TGCAGCGTCGTGGCCGGGACCAACTCTGGAAACACCATATATTTT.

A word on this clone: Different DNA sequences within this sample yield the same CDR3. The chain carries TRBV7-9 and TRBJ1-1, with no clear D. CDR3 length: 12 residues. Germline V lookup: CDR1 SEHNR, CDR2 FQNEAQ (reference sequence). Deletions cut 5 bases from V and 2 bases from J, with 6 bases between. Here the CDR3 DNA reads TGTGCCAGCAGCCCCCCAAACACTGAAGCTTTCTTT. Translating it yields CASSPPNTEAFF.

V usage is TRBV5-4 and J usage is TRBJ2-7, with D perhaps being TRBD1 or TRBD2 (5 bases each). Per germline, CDR1 SGHNT and CDR2 YYREEE (reference sequence). This CDR3 is 12 amino acids long. Trimming left V 4 bases short and J 11 bases short, with 16 bases between. CDR3 DNA: TGTGCCAGCAGCGCACGGGACCGTGAGGAGTACTTC. Translation: CASSARDREEYF. The whole variable domain, remainder taken from reference TRBV5-4 and TRBJ2-7, is ETGVTQSPTHLIKTRGQQVTLRCSSQSGHNTVSWYQQALGQGPQFIFQYYREEENGRGNFPPRFSGLQFPNYSSELNVNALELDDSALYLCASSARDREEYFGPGTRLTVT.

For the CDR3, the DNA is TGTGCCAGCAGCTTAAGGACAGCCTACGAGCAGTACTTC. As protein: CASSLRTAYEQYF. The chain is built from TRBV7-9 and TRBJ2-7; possibly TRBD1 for D (6 bases). Germline-derived CDR1 and CDR2 are SEHNR and FQNEAQ (reference sequence). Trimming left V 2 bases short and J 2 bases short, with 7 bases between. CDR3 length equals 13 residues.

This clone was observed a handful of times. J is TRBJ2-3 and V is TRBV7-6; D could derive from TRBD1 or TRBD2 (6 bases each). CDR3 length: 17 residues. The V gene's germline CDR1 is SGHVS and CDR2 FNYEAQ. Trimming took off 5 bases at V and 1 base at J, with 19 bases between the two ends. In nucleotides, the CDR3 is TGTGCCAGCAGCCGCCCTGTTGGGGGGCCGGGCACAGATACGCAGTATTTT. This sequence encodes CASSRPVGGPGTDTQYF.

This sequence joins TRBV30 and TRBJ2-1, with 7 positions matching TRBD1. Germline values: CDR1 GTSNPN, CDR2 SVGIG (reference sequence). V lost 1 base, J lost 1 base, and 1 base stayed unmatched. The CDR3 extends over 14 amino acids. The CDR3 region is CAWSGDSSYNEQFF. In DNA form, the CDR3 reads TGTGCCTGGAGTGGGGACAGTTCCTACAATGAGCAGTTCTTC.

The chain has TRBV28 and TRBJ1-2; 7 bases align to TRBD1. V shed 8 bases and J 5 bases; nucleotides not matched to a gene: 11. This CDR3 is built from 14 residues. Per the germline V gene, CDR1 is MDHEN and CDR2 is SYDVKM. The CDR3 sequence: CASGTGAGWYGYTF. CDR3 coding DNA: TGTGCCAGCGGTACAGGGGCCGGGTGGTATGGCTACACCTTC.

This clone has only a few counts. Other DNA sequences from this sample encode an identical CDR3 as well. V and J are TRBV9 and TRBJ2-3; D is undetermined. Germline V lookup: CDR1 SGDLS, CDR2 YYNGEE. The length of the CDR3 is 13 residues. V dropped 0 bases and J dropped 5 bases, with 7 bases sitting between them. CDR3 sequence: CASSVERGDTQYF. The DNA for the CDR3 is TGTGCCAGCAGCGTAGAGCGTGGAGATACGCAGTATTTT.

There are a few counts of this clone. The chain joins TRBV5-8 to TRBJ1-2; D unresolved. The V end was cut by 1 base, the J end by 6 bases, with 7 bases between. Per the germline V gene, CDR1 is SGHTS and CDR2 is YDEGEE. This CDR3 contains 12 residues. The CDR3 sequence: CASSLNRNGYTF. CDR3 sequence (DNA): TGTGCCAGCAGCTTGAACAGAAATGGCTACACCTTC.

The rearrangement joins TRBV19 to TRBJ2-5; D is undetermined. The CDR3 consists of 14 residues. CDR1 and CDR2 from the germline V gene are LNHDA and SQIVND (reference sequence). Trimming cost V 4 bases and J 4 bases, with 13 bases left between them. The CDR3 DNA is TGTGCCAGTAGTACTTCGGCCGCCGGAGAGACCCAGTACTTC. This codes for CASSTSAAGETQYF.

This clone turned up a few times. The chain employs TRBV30 and TRBJ2-2, with D uncertain. The CDR3 loop spans 15 amino acids. CDR1 is GTSNPN and CDR2 is SVGIG in the germline V gene (reference sequence). Deletions cut 1 base from V and 0 bases from J, with 9 bases between. The CDR3 DNA follows: TGTGCCTGGAGTGCTTCGATCGCGAACACCGGGGAGCTGTTTTTT. This translates into CAWSASIANTGELFF.

This clone was counted between two and nine times. This chain uses TRBV28 with TRBJ1-5; D possibly corresponds to TRBD1 (6 bases). The CDR3 is 14 residues long. V was cut by 6 bases and J by 9 bases, with 18 bases left in between. The germline V gene encodes CDR1 MDHEN and CDR2 SYDVKM. CDR3 region: CASRFGPTGGPQHF. DNA of the CDR3: TGTGCCAGCAGATTCGGCCCGACAGGCGGGCCCCAGCATTTT.

The genes are TRBV6-1 and TRBJ2-7; TRBD2 agrees at 9 bases. Trimming cost V 4 bases and J 1 base; bases outside gene matches: 8. This CDR3 has 16 amino acids. Per germline, CDR1 MNHNS and CDR2 SASEGT. The CDR3 is CASSGWRLAESYEQYF. The CDR3 DNA follows: TGTGCCAGCAGTGGCTGGAGACTAGCGGAGTCCTACGAGCAGTACTTC.

V usage is TRBV19 and J usage is TRBJ2-1; unclear D gene. V lost 3 bases to trimming and J lost 11 bases, with 8 bases between them. Germline lookup yields CDR1 LNHDA and CDR2 SQIVND (reference sequence). The CDR3 extends over 11 amino acids. The CDR3 is CASSILAQQFF. In nucleotides, the CDR3 is TGTGCCAGTAGTATCTTAGCCCAGCAGTTCTTC.

The V and J genes are TRBV18 and TRBJ2-7; D assignment may be TRBD1 or TRBD2 (5 bases each). The V gene's germline CDR1 is KGHSH and CDR2 LQKENI. Between the trimmed V and J ends, which lost 3 bases and 5 bases, there was a span of 14 bases. This CDR3 contains 14 residues. The CDR3 loop is CASSPSHGDDEQYF. The CDR3 DNA follows: TGTGCCAGCTCACCCTCACACGGGGACGACGAGCAGTACTTC.

The V gene is TRBV9, the J gene TRBJ2-2, with 13 bases fitting TRBD2. The length of the CDR3 is 17 residues. The germline V gene encodes CDR1 SGDLS and CDR2 YYNGEE. Losses at the gene ends were 5 bases for V and 4 bases for J; bases not matched to a gene: 8. This CDR3 is CASRAEGLAGTTGELFF. The CDR3 DNA follows: TGTGCCAGCAGAGCCGAGGGACTAGCGGGAACCACCGGGGAGCTGTTTTTT.